Listed here is a single T cell receptor beta chain. A much larger clone is a single base away; this may be a read error. These data belong to a study of shared clonotypes between healthy human individuals. Naive CD8 cells, CD45RO-negative and positively selected for CCR7, excluded terminally differentiated effector memory CD45RA+ cells. Profiled with immunoSEQ multiplex PCR; TCRdb holds only in-frame clones, not every one. Among over 800,000 clones listed, nearly 95% were seen once. Sequenced: naive CD8+ T cells sorted from blood. This receptor was obtained from a man aged 25-40 years in good health.

In DNA, the CDR3 is TGTGCCAGCAGCTTAGTCTACGAGCAGTACTTC. It encodes CASSLVYEQYF. The J gene is TRBJ2-7, the V gene TRBV13; D ambiguous. Germline V CDR1 and CDR2: PRHDT, FYEKMQ (reference sequence). The CDR3 length is 11 residues. The ends were cut back, 1 base at V and 3 bases at J, with 1 base in the middle.